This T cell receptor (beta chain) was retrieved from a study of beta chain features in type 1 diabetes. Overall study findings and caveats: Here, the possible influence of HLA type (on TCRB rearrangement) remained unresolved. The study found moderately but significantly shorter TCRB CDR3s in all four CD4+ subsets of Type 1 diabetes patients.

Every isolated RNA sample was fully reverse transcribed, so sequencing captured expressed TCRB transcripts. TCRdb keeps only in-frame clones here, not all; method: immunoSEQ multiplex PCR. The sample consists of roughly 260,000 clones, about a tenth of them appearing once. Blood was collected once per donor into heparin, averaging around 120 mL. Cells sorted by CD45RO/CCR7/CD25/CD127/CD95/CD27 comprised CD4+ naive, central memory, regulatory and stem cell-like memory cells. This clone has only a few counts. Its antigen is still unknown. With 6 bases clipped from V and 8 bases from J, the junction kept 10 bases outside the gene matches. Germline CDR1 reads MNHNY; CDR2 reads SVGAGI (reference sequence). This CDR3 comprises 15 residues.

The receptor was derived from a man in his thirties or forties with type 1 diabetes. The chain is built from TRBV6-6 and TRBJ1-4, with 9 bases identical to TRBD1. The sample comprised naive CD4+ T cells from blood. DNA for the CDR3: TGTGCCAGCAGGCAGGACAGGGGTTGGGAGGAAAAACTGTTTTTT. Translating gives CASRQDRGWEEKLFF.